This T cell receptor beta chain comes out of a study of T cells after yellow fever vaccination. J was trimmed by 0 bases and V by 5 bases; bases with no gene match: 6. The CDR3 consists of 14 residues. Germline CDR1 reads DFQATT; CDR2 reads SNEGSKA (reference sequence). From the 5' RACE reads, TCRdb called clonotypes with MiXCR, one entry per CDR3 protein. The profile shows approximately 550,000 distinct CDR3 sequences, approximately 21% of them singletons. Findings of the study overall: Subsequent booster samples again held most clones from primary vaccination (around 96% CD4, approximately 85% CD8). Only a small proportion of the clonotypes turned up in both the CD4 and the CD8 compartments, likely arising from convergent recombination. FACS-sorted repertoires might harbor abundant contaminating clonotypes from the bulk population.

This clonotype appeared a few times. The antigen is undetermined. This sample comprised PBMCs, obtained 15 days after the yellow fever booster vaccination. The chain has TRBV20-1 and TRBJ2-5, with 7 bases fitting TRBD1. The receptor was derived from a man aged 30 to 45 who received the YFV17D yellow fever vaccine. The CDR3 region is CSAQGVIHQETQYF. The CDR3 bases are TGCAGTGCTCAGGGGGTAATACACCAAGAGACCCAGTACTTC.